The following is a TCR beta chain sequence with its context. How the authors handled the data: Using reference gene primer amplification, nucleated cell counts were estimated. Method: immunoSEQ multiplex PCR; TCRdb's copy keeps in-frame clones and lacks some. That table furnishes V, J and clone size, whereas the DNA furnished D and trimming. The repertoire consists of roughly 150,000 clones, with approximately 92% occurring once and the leading ten covering more than 14%. The entry originates in a study of blood T cell repertoires in COVID-19. Study at large: T cells, B-cell-depleted T cells, or PBMCs provided the cDNA or gDNA that served as material.

The CDR3 runs 15 residues. V was cut by 6 bases and J by 1 base, with 14 bases left in between. Germline loops: CDR1 SNHLY, CDR2 FYNNEI. This chain uses TRBV2 with TRBJ2-3, with D tentatively TRBD2 (7 bases). This TCR came from a middle-aged woman with acute or convalescent COVID-19. The sample consisted of peripheral blood. The CDR3 is CASRPRGGGTDTQYF. The CDR3 nucleotides read TGTGCCAGCAGACCAAGGGGGGGTGGCACAGATACGCAGTATTTT.